This T cell receptor (beta chain) appears in the sequencing data of a study of patients and donors after allogeneic stem cell transplantation. TCRdb reprocessed the RT-PCR reads with MiXCR, giving one entry per CDR3 protein. The sample lists 200,000 to 250,000 distinct CDR3 sequences, roughly two fifths occurring once. Germline V gives CDR1 SGHRS, CDR2 YFSETQ. The V and J ends lost 4 bases and 1 base respectively, with 11 bases between them. The CDR3 runs to 15 residues. The chain carries TRBV5-1 and TRBJ2-2; D may be TRBD1 (5 bases). The material sequenced was blood, either unsorted or a sorted T cell fraction (not recorded which). This clonotype originated in a human donor who was either an allogeneic HSCT recipient or a stem cell or donor lymphocyte infusion donor (not recorded which). It is not recorded whose cells these are; they may come from a transplant donor. The CDR3: CASSVGDRNTGELFF. In DNA, the CDR3 is TGCGCCAGCAGCGTCGGCGACAGGAACACCGGGGAGCTGTTTTTT.